This T cell receptor beta chain derives from a study of control samples from healthy donors and cancer patients. Some clones are missing from TCRdb's copy, which holds only in-frame ones; the method was immunoSEQ multiplex PCR. This table holds 65,000 to 70,000 clones, over 65% found once. Germline trimming cut 8 bases from V and 3 bases from J; bases unmatched to any gene: 4. The CDR3 is 12 amino acids. Germline assignment: CDR1 GTSNPN and CDR2 SVGIG (reference sequence). V usage is TRBV30 and J usage is TRBJ2-1; 7 nucleotides agree with TRBD1. This clonotype originated in a woman aged 50 to 60 with lung cancer. Sequences were obtained from PBMCs. The CDR3 DNA follows: TGTGCCGGGGACAGCTACTACAATGAGCAGTTCTTC. It is translated as CAGDSYYNEQFF.